These 31 T cell receptor beta chains were sequenced from one sample in a study of T cells in Graves' hyperthyroidism and ophthalmopathy. TCR beta CDR3 sequences were amplified from RNA transcripts. In the first-round RT-PCR of the TCR CDR3, the HTBI primer set was used. TCRdb called the multiplex PCR reads again in MiXCR, with one record for every CDR3 protein. Found here are hundreds of thousands of distinct CDR3 sequences, 35% to 45% of them singletons; the top ten hold approximately 8.7%. Material: blood. The receptors derive from a man aged 18 to 29 with Graves' hyperthyroidism.

The count of this clonotype is one. V usage is TRBV7-8 and J usage is TRBJ1-1; no clear D gene. Between the trimmed V and J ends, which lost 4 bases and 1 base, there was a span of 10 bases. The CDR3 is 14 amino acids. Germline-derived CDR1 and CDR2 are SGHVS and FQNEAQ. In nucleotides, the CDR3 is TGTGCCAGCAGCTCTCAACGGGGGAACACTGAAGCTTTCTTT. Translated: CASSSQRGNTEAFF.

The genes are TRBV11-3 and TRBJ2-7; D may be TRBD1 (6 bases). V dropped 5 bases and J dropped 2 bases, with 13 bases sitting between them. The CDR3 runs 14 residues. Germline-derived CDR1 and CDR2 are SGHNT and YENEEA. DNA for the CDR3: TGTGCCAGCAGCCCGGAGAACAGGGCCTACGAGCAGTACTTC. This sequence encodes CASSPENRAYEQYF. Variable domain in full (rest from reference TRBV11-3 and TRBJ2-7): EAGVVQSPRYKIIEKKQPVAFWCNPISGHNTLYWYLQNLGQGPELLIRYENEEAVDDSQLPKDRFSAERLKGVDSTLKIQPAELGDSAVYLCASSPENRAYEQYFGPGTRLTVT.

Note on this clonotype: This may arise from a read error, as a much more abundant clone is one base away. The chain has TRBV11-2 and TRBJ1-1; no clear D. Trimming removed 6 bases at V and 0 bases at J, with 11 bases between. From germline, CDR1 is SGHAT and CDR2 FQNNGV. The CDR3 loop spans 14 amino acids. The CDR3 sequence is CASRFHLMNTEAFF. CDR3 DNA sequence: TGTGCCAGCAGGTTTCACCTCATGAACACTGAAGCTTTCTTT.

This clonotype was recorded many times. The chain employs TRBV4-3 and TRBJ1-5; D may be TRBD1 (6 bases). Trimming left V 4 bases short and J 4 bases short, with 14 bases between. The CDR3 consists of 15 residues. From germline, CDR1 is LGHNA and CDR2 YSLEER. Here the CDR3 DNA reads TGCGCCAGCAGCCCAGTACACAGGGCGAATCAGCCCCAGCATTTT. Translated: CASSPVHRANQPQHF.

The table lists this clonotype with a few counts. The chain links TRBV5-4 to TRBJ2-2; D might be TRBD1 (5 bases). Trimming stripped 6 bases from V and 7 bases from J, with 10 bases between. CDR1 SGHNT and CDR2 YYREEE come from the germline V gene (reference sequence). The CDR3 is made up of 12 amino acids. The CDR3 coding sequence is TGTGCCAGCAACTTACAGGACGGGGAGCTGTTTTTT. Residues: CASNLQDGELFF.

This clonotype was counted many times. The chain couples TRBV29-1 to TRBJ2-2; 12 bases are shared with TRBD2. CDR1 and CDR2 (germline): SQVTM, ANQGSEA. Trimming cost V 4 bases and J 1 base; bases outside gene matches: 7. The CDR3 extends over 17 amino acids. The CDR3 is CSVVELAGGGNTGELFF. The CDR3 DNA reads as TGCAGCGTTGTAGAACTAGCGGGAGGAGGGAACACCGGGGAGCTGTTTTTT.

This clonotype was recorded many times. The V and J genes are TRBV19 and TRBJ2-3, with D unresolved. The V and J ends lost 3 bases and 4 bases respectively, with 11 bases between them. The CDR3 is 14 amino acids. CDR1 LNHDA and CDR2 SQIVND come from the germline V gene (reference sequence). CDR3 amino acids: CASSILPGSDTQYF. CDR3 DNA: TGTGCCAGTAGTATCCTTCCCGGGTCAGATACGCAGTATTTT. The full variable domain, completed using reference TRBV19 and TRBJ2-3, is DGGITQSPKYLFRKEGQNVTLSCEQNLNHDAMYWYRQDPGQGLRLIYYSQIVNDFQKGDIAEGYSVSREKKESFPLTVTSAQKNPTAFYLCASSILPGSDTQYFGPGTRLTVL.

This clonotype appeared many times. J is TRBJ1-2 and V is TRBV20-1; D is unresolved. Trimming cost V 3 bases and J 6 bases, with 8 bases left between them. Germline CDR1 and CDR2: DFQATT and SNEGSKA (reference sequence). CDR3 length: 11 residues. The CDR3, as DNA: TGCAGTGCTAGTAAGGTCCATGGCTACACCTTC. Its protein product is CSASKVHGYTF.

This clonotype has a handful of counts. The junction departs from germline at one end; a sequencing error may be responsible. The V call is TRBV10-2, the J call TRBJ1-6; the match to TRBD1 covers 9 bases. The V gene's germline CDR1 is WSHSY and CDR2 SAAADI. CDR3 size: 14 residues. Written as DNA, the CDR3 is TGTGCCAGCAGCCGTCCGGGACAGGGTTCACCCCTCCACTTT. It codes for CASSRPGQGSPLHF.

With respect to this clonotype: A much more abundant neighbour one base away suggests this may be a read error. This sequence joins TRBV2 and TRBJ2-2; 7 bases are a match to TRBD1. The CDR3 contains 14 residues. V shed 7 bases, J shed 10 bases, and the junction held 12 bases outside the gene matches. Germline V gives CDR1 SNHLY, CDR2 FYNNEI. CDR3 bases: TGTGCCAGCATTCAAGACAGGGAGTTGCAGGAGCTGTTTTTT. Protein: CASIQDRELQELFF.

V gene TRBV6-6 combines with J gene TRBJ2-7, with 8 bases identical to TRBD2. The CDR3 has 14 amino acids. V lost 6 bases and J lost 3; bases outside the gene matches: 7. The V gene's germline CDR1 is MNHNY and CDR2 SVGAGI (reference sequence). The CDR3 DNA follows: TGTGCCAGCAGGGTCTTAGCGGGACTCTACGAGCAGTACTTC. Protein sequence: CASRVLAGLYEQYF.

About this clonotype itself: The junction differs from germline at one of its ends, possibly a read error. The J gene is TRBJ1-1, the V gene TRBV10-2; D is uncertain. There are 13 residues in the CDR3. Germline CDR1 WSHSY, CDR2 SAAADI. CDR3 in amino acids: CASMVGMNTEAFF. The CDR3 DNA reads as TGTGCCAGCATGGTGGGCATGAACACTGAAGCTTTCTTT.

The chain recombines TRBV29-1 with TRBJ1-2; TRBD1 matches 7 bases. With V trimmed by 5 bases and J by 5 bases, 11 bases remained unmatched. The CDR3 totals 14 residues. CDR1 and CDR2 (germline): SQVTM, ANQGSEA. The CDR3 loop reads CSVRFSGTEYGYTF. The CDR3 coding sequence is TGCAGCGTTCGATTCTCCGGGACAGAGTATGGCTACACCTTC.

This chain joins TRBV15 and TRBJ2-2; D is possibly TRBD2 (7 bases). Germline V gives CDR1 LNHNV, CDR2 YYDKDF (reference sequence). Trimming pared 3 bases from V and 4 bases from J, leaving 15 bases between. CDR3 size: 16 residues. The CDR3 nucleotides read TGTGCCACCAGCAGCCTGGGGGGGCTTGGCACCGGGGAGCTGTTTTTT. Protein product: CATSSLGGLGTGELFF.

This chain uses TRBV5-8 with TRBJ1-2, with D unclear. The CDR3 length is 13 residues. Trimming shortened V by 0 bases and J by 3 bases, and 6 bases separated the two germline ends. Germline-derived CDR1 and CDR2 are SGHTS and YDEGEE. CDR3 in DNA: TGTGCCAGCAGCTTGGTTTCAGACTATGGCTACACCTTC. This sequence encodes CASSLVSDYGYTF.

This chain links TRBV24-1 with TRBJ1-5, with 8 nucleotides matching TRBD1. The V gene's germline CDR1 is KGHDR and CDR2 SFDVKD. The V gene end was trimmed by 5 bases and the J gene end by 6 bases; junction bases not matched to a gene: 14. This CDR3 is built from 17 residues. The DNA of the CDR3 is TGTGCCACCAGTGCCAGCAGTCGCGGACAGGGAGGTCAGCCCCAGCATTTT. Protein product: CATSASSRGQGGQPQHF.

V is TRBV5-1 and J is TRBJ1-4; no clear D. Germline lookup yields CDR1 SGHRS and CDR2 YFSETQ. With 4 bases removed from V and 5 bases from J, the gap between germline ends came to 15 bases. The CDR3 length is 15 residues. The CDR3 nucleotides are TGCGCCAGCAGCGGTCCGGATACAGTGAATGAAAAACTGTTTTTT. Translated, it gives CASSGPDTVNEKLFF. The full variable domain, in which reference TRBV5-1 and TRBJ1-4 provide the parts outside the CDR3, is KAGVTQTPRYLIKTRGQQVTLSCSPISGHRSVSWYQQTPGQGLQFLFEYFSETQRNKGNFPGRFSGRQFSNSRSEMNVSTLELGDSALYLCASSGPDTVNEKLFFGSGTQLSVL.

This clonotype has a count of ten or more. The chain carries TRBV9 and TRBJ1-1; D is uncertain. Trimming stripped 4 bases from V and 3 bases from J, with 10 bases between. The CDR3 contains 13 residues. In germline, CDR1 is SGDLS, CDR2 YYNGEE. The CDR3 here is CASSPRTHTEAFF. The CDR3 DNA sequence: TGTGCCAGCAGCCCAAGGACCCACACTGAAGCTTTCTTT.

V gene TRBV5-5 combines with J gene TRBJ2-5; D is possibly TRBD2 (6 bases). The V end was cut by 4 bases, the J end by 3 bases, with 16 bases between. The CDR3 runs to 15 residues. Germline CDR1 and CDR2: SGHKS and YYEKEE (reference sequence). CDR3 in DNA: TGTGCCAGCAGCCAAGATCTAACGGGAGAAGAGACCCAGTACTTC. Protein product: CASSQDLTGEETQYF.

The genes are TRBV5-1 and TRBJ1-1; tentatively, D is TRBD1 (6 bases). V was trimmed by 3 bases and J by 11 bases, leaving 14 bases between them. The CDR3 is 12 amino acids. CDR1 is SGHRS, CDR2 YFSETQ, per germline. The DNA of the CDR3 is TGCGCCAGCAGCTACAACCAGGGGAGTGCTTTCTTT. Its translation: CASSYNQGSAFF.

J is TRBJ2-7 and V is TRBV6-4, with D perhaps given as TRBD1 or TRBD2 (5 bases each). The germline gives CDR1 MRHNA, CDR2 SNTAGT. V shed 2 bases and J shed 2 bases, with 7 bases lying between them. This CDR3 has 13 residues. CDR3 DNA sequence: TGTGCCAGCAGTGACGGGGGAACCTACGAGCAGTACTTC. This gives the protein CASSDGGTYEQYF.

The sample holds a few counts of this clonotype. The chain is built from TRBV7-9 and TRBJ2-5; D unresolved. V was trimmed by 1 base and J by 1 base, leaving 10 bases between them. The CDR3 has 15 amino acids. The germline gives CDR1 SEHNR, CDR2 FQNEAQ (reference sequence). The DNA of the CDR3 is TGTGCCAGCAGCTTAGAACCAGAAATCCAAGAGACCCAGTACTTC. Translation gives CASSLEPEIQETQYF.

This clonotype was detected many times. The CDR3 DNA follows: TGTGCCAGCAGCTTGGAGTGGGAGACCCAGTACTTC. It encodes CASSLEWETQYF. The chain uses TRBV5-6 and TRBJ2-5, with D unclear. Trimming cost V 0 bases and J 5 bases, with 5 bases left between them. The CDR3 length is 12 residues. Germline V CDR1 and CDR2: SGHDT, YYEEEE. Variable domain in full (rest from reference TRBV5-6 and TRBJ2-5): DAGVTQSPTHLIKTRGQQVTLRCSPKSGHDTVSWYQQALGQGPQFIFQYYEEEERQRGNFPDRFSGHQFPNYSSELNVNALLLGDSALYLCASSLEWETQYFGPGTRLLVL.

The chain joins TRBV7-3 to TRBJ1-1; D not certain. This CDR3 comprises 13 residues. Trimming stripped 3 bases from V and 4 bases from J, with 9 bases between. CDR1 is SGHTA and CDR2 is FQGTGA in the germline V gene. In nucleotides, the CDR3 is TGTGCCAGCAGCTTTGGGAGGTCCACTGAAGCTTTCTTT. Its protein is CASSFGRSTEAFF.

The chain carries TRBV7-8 and TRBJ2-1, with D tentatively TRBD1 (6 bases). CDR3 size: 15 residues. Germline V gives CDR1 SGHVS, CDR2 FQNEAQ. V dropped 5 bases and J dropped 7 bases, with 18 bases sitting between them. The CDR3 DNA reads as TGTGCCAGCAGCCGATACAGGGCACGAGGAAATGAGCAGTTCTTC. It encodes CASSRYRARGNEQFF.

This clonotype was detected many times. The rearrangement joins TRBV7-9 to TRBJ1-6; D is undetermined. The length of the CDR3 is 14 residues. Germline V gene data show CDR1 as SEHNR and CDR2 as FQNEAQ (reference sequence). V shed 6 bases and J shed 5 bases, with 11 bases lying between them. This CDR3 is CASSPDLDNSPLHF. The CDR3 nucleotides read TGTGCCAGCAGTCCTGACTTGGATAATTCACCCCTCCACTTT.

This chain joins TRBV20-1 and TRBJ2-2, with 7 positions matching TRBD2. This CDR3 contains 15 residues. J lost 3 bases, V lost 4 bases, and 8 bases had no gene match. Germline CDR1 reads DFQATT; CDR2 reads SNEGSKA (reference sequence). The chain's CDR3 is CSAKPSGTYTGELFF. CDR3 coding DNA: TGCAGTGCTAAACCTAGCGGAACGTACACCGGGGAGCTGTTTTTT.

The chain recombines TRBV7-2 with TRBJ1-6, with TRBD1 identical over 7 bases. Germline V gene sequence: CDR1 SGHTA, CDR2 FQGNSA. With 6 bases clipped from V and 10 bases from J, the junction kept 15 bases outside the gene matches. The CDR3 runs 16 residues. For the CDR3, the DNA is TGTGCCAGCAGTCCCGGGACAGACTATGGCGACTCACCCCTCCACTTT. Translating gives CASSPGTDYGDSPLHF.

This clonotype was found many times. The chain is built from TRBV7-9 and TRBJ1-6; possible D gene TRBD1, 5 bases. The CDR3 consists of 12 residues. V was shortened by 4 bases and J by 12 bases, with 10 bases between the two germline ends. CDR1 and CDR2 (germline): SEHNR, FQNEAQ (reference sequence). CDR3 DNA: TGTGCCAGCAGCTGGGGGTTGGAACCCCTCCACTTT. Translation gives CASSWGLEPLHF.

This clonotype came up a few times. This chain joins TRBV6-1 and TRBJ1-4, with a tentative D call TRBD1 (6 bases). The V gene's germline CDR1 is MNHNS and CDR2 SASEGT. The CDR3 contains 14 residues. Trimming took off 7 bases at V and 5 bases at J, with 14 bases between the two ends. The CDR3 DNA follows: TGTGCCAGCATGTCCGGGACAAGAAATGAAAAACTGTTTTTT. Translation gives CASMSGTRNEKLFF.

The chain links TRBV12-3 or TRBV12-4 to TRBJ2-7; D perhaps matches TRBD1 (5 bases). This CDR3 has 16 residues. Trimming cost V 4 bases and J 4 bases, with 20 bases left between them. In DNA form, the CDR3 reads TGTGCCAGCAGTTCTACGACGTCCCACCGACAGTACGAGCAGTACTTC. Protein product: CASSSTTSHRQYEQYF.